A selection of T cell receptor beta chains follows, all from one sample in a study of OX40 agonist ivuxolimab in advanced cancers. Assay used: immunoSEQ multiplex PCR; TCRdb lists only in-frame clones, some missing. Of 70,000 or so clones listed, around four fifths are singletons. The sample in question was CD4+ or CD8+ T cells sorted from blood, obtained in a trial of the OX40 agonist ivuxolimab. The receptors derive from an adult with an advanced solid tumor such as melanoma, head and neck, liver or kidney cancer. Each CDR3 is given with its conserved first and last residue. Fields, in order: clone size, V gene, J gene, D gene, CDR3 DNA, CDR3 protein. D genes are given only for firm matches. Size values are once, few and many counts, or a class for expanded clones, and some rows have none.

clone size: NA; V gene: TRBV10-2; J gene: TRBJ1-3; D gene: TRBD1; CDR3 DNA: TGCGCCAGCAGTGACCTGGACAGGGGGATTTACTCTGGAAACACCATATATTTT; CDR3 protein: CASSDLDRGIYSGNTIYF
clone size: NA; V gene: TRBV5-1; J gene: TRBJ1-3; D gene: NA; CDR3 DNA: TGCGCCAGCAGCACGGCAGGTTCTGGAAACACCATATATTTT; CDR3 protein: CASSTAGSGNTIYF
clone size: NA; V gene: TRBV27; J gene: TRBJ2-3; D gene: TRBD2; CDR3 DNA: TGTGCCAGCAGTCCAGGACTAGCGGGAGGGCGGGATACGCAGTATTTT; CDR3 protein: CASSPGLAGGRDTQYF
clone size: NA; V gene: TRBV27; J gene: TRBJ2-7; D gene: NA; CDR3 DNA: TGTGCCAGCAGTCTAGGTGCCAGATATTACGAGCAGTACTTC; CDR3 protein: CASSLGARYYEQYF
clone size: once; V gene: TRBV27; J gene: TRBJ1-5; D gene: NA; CDR3 DNA: TGTGCCAAACCGGGAAAAGCCCAAGAAAATAATCAGCCCCAGCATTTT; CDR3 protein: CAKPGKAQENNQPQHF
clone size: NA; V gene: TRBV6-5; J gene: TRBJ1-3; D gene: NA; CDR3 DNA: TGTGCCAGCAGTTACTCGACAGCTAGCTCTGGAAACACCATATATTTT; CDR3 protein: CASSYSTASSGNTIYF
clone size: NA; V gene: TRBV7-9; J gene: TRBJ1-4; D gene: TRBD1; CDR3 DNA: TGTGCCAGCAGCTTAGTGGGGACAGCCAAGGGTGGACTGTTTTTT; CDR3 protein: CASSLVGTAKGGLFF
clone size: NA; V gene: TRBV27; J gene: TRBJ1-1; D gene: NA; CDR3 DNA: TGTGCCAGCAGTTGGGGGCAGGGATGGGGAGCTTTCTTT; CDR3 protein: CASSWGQGWGAFF
clone size: NA; V gene: TRBV9; J gene: TRBJ2-3; D gene: NA; CDR3 DNA: TGTGCCAGCAGCGTAGAGGAGCGGGCTACGCAGTATTTT; CDR3 protein: CASSVEERATQYF
clone size: NA; V gene: TRBV10-3; J gene: TRBJ2-1; D gene: NA; CDR3 DNA: TGTGCCATCAGGTCCTTCTCGGCTAGCGAAGGGGATGAGCAGTTCTTC; CDR3 protein: CAIRSFSASEGDEQFF
clone size: NA; V gene: TRBV5-4; J gene: TRBJ1-2; D gene: TRBD1; CDR3 DNA: TGTGCCAGCAGCTTAGGACAGGGCCAACTATGGGTTGGCTACACCTTC; CDR3 protein: CASSLGQGQLWVGYTF
clone size: NA; V gene: TRBV28; J gene: TRBJ2-2; D gene: TRBD2; CDR3 DNA: TGTGCCAGCAGTTTATGGGGGTCGCCTAGCGGGACCGCCGGGGAGCTGTTTTTT; CDR3 protein: CASSLWGSPSGTAGELFF
clone size: NA; V gene: TRBV18; J gene: TRBJ1-1; D gene: NA; CDR3 DNA: TGTGCCAGCTCACCGAACAGGGCTCAAATGAACACTGAAGCTTTCTTT; CDR3 protein: CASSPNRAQMNTEAFF
clone size: NA; V gene: TRBV28; J gene: TRBJ1-2; D gene: NA; CDR3 DNA: TGTGCCAGCAGTTTCCGAGGTTATGGCTACACCTTC; CDR3 protein: CASSFRGYGYTF
clone size: NA; V gene: TRBV5-1; J gene: TRBJ2-3; D gene: TRBD1; CDR3 DNA: TGCGCCAGCAGCCCCGGGACAGGGGTTAGGACAGATACGCAGTATTTT; CDR3 protein: CASSPGTGVRTDTQYF
clone size: NA; V gene: TRBV27; J gene: TRBJ1-4; D gene: NA; CDR3 DNA: TGTGCCAGCAGTTCAATGACAGGCTTTAATGAAAAACTGTTTTTT; CDR3 protein: CASSSMTGFNEKLFF
clone size: NA; V gene: TRBV9; J gene: TRBJ1-5; D gene: TRBD1; CDR3 DNA: TGTGCCAGCAGCGCACAGGGGTATAGCAATCAGCCCCAGCATTTT; CDR3 protein: CASSAQGYSNQPQHF
clone size: NA; V gene: TRBV6-5; J gene: TRBJ2-3; D gene: TRBD2; CDR3 DNA: TGTGCCAGCAGTTCAGAACTAGCGGACGCCACAGATACGCAGTATTTT; CDR3 protein: CASSSELADATDTQYF
clone size: NA; V gene: TRBV2; J gene: TRBJ1-5; D gene: NA; CDR3 DNA: TGTGCCAGCAGTGAAACATATCAGCCCCAGCATTTT; CDR3 protein: CASSETYQPQHF
clone size: NA; V gene: TRBV11-2; J gene: TRBJ1-4; D gene: NA; CDR3 DNA: TGTGCCAGCAGCTTAGAACTGGGAGAACTGTTTTTT; CDR3 protein: CASSLELGELFF
clone size: NA; V gene: TRBV19; J gene: TRBJ2-2; D gene: TRBD1; CDR3 DNA: TGTGCCAGTAGTATAGAGAGGGGGCGCGGGGAGCTGTTTTTT; CDR3 protein: CASSIERGRGELFF
clone size: NA; V gene: TRBV7-9; J gene: TRBJ2-5; D gene: TRBD2; CDR3 DNA: TGTGCCAGCAGCCTCCGACTAGCGGAGAGCCAAGAGACCCAGTACTTC; CDR3 protein: CASSLRLAESQETQYF
clone size: NA; V gene: TRBV4-2; J gene: TRBJ2-4; D gene: NA; CDR3 DNA: TGTGCCAGCAGCCAAGACGGGAGTGGAGTGGACATTCAGTACTTC; CDR3 protein: CASSQDGSGVDIQYF
clone size: NA; V gene: TRBV6-1; J gene: TRBJ2-5; D gene: NA; CDR3 DNA: TGTGCCAGCCCCCAGGGGGAGGCTTGGGAGACCCAGTACTTC; CDR3 protein: CASPQGEAWETQYF
clone size: once; V gene: TRBV11-3; J gene: TRBJ2-5; D gene: TRBD1; CDR3 DNA: TGTGCCAGCAGCTCGGCCCACAAGGGGGCCCAAGAGACCCAGTACTTC; CDR3 protein: CASSSAHKGAQETQYF
clone size: NA; V gene: TRBV6-1; J gene: TRBJ1-4; D gene: NA; CDR3 DNA: TGTGCCAGCAGAGCGACAGATGAAAAACTGTTTTTT; CDR3 protein: CASRATDEKLFF
clone size: large; V gene: TRBV19; J gene: TRBJ2-5; D gene: NA; CDR3 DNA: TGTGCCAGTAGCAAAAGGGACCGACCTAGTAGAGAGACCCAGTACTTC; CDR3 protein: CASSKRDRPSRETQYF
clone size: NA; V gene: TRBV7-2; J gene: TRBJ2-5; D gene: TRBD1; CDR3 DNA: TGTGCCAGCAGCATCTTTAGGGGACAGCAAGAGACCCAGTACTTC; CDR3 protein: CASSIFRGQQETQYF
clone size: NA; V gene: TRBV28; J gene: TRBJ2-1; D gene: TRBD2; CDR3 DNA: TGTGCCACCCCTAGATTAGGATCGGGACTAACGGACAATGAGCAGTTCTTC; CDR3 protein: CATPRLGSGLTDNEQFF
clone size: NA; V gene: TRBV27; J gene: TRBJ1-2; D gene: TRBD1; CDR3 DNA: TGTGCCAGCAGTTCGGGACAGGGTGGGACCAACTATGGCTACACCTTC; CDR3 protein: CASSSGQGGTNYGYTF
clone size: NA; V gene: TRBV5-1; J gene: TRBJ1-1; D gene: NA; CDR3 DNA: TGCGCCAGCAGCTTGACAGGGAACACTGAAGCTTTCTTT; CDR3 protein: CASSLTGNTEAFF